This entry features one TCR beta chain sequence. There is no known antigen for this receptor. Base qualities are not at hand, and no much larger clone is one base apart. From its cysteine to its phenylalanine, the CDR3 spans 16 amino acids. CDR3 DNA only is kept here, 48 bases in frame from base 1. Based on the germline V gene, the CDR1 and CDR2 sequences are MNHNS and SASEGT. Trimming leaves V shorter by 5 bases and J shorter by 9 bases, with the junction holding 14 bases beyond the gene matches. These reads were obtained on an Illumina HiSeq 2500. Quantitative 5'-RACE with molecular barcodes was used to prepare TCR beta libraries. Concerning the study's data processing: Disease-linked TCR variants were identified with a new computational method built on a probabilistic model of VDJ rearrangement. TCRdb reanalyzed the raw reads on its own, using fastp at Q25 for trimming and MiXCR for clone calling, and kept in-frame beta chains. Under each unique CDR3 protein, matching rows form one entry showing the most common genes and DNA. Clone size and V and J calls follow TCRdb, not the original study. The sample contains more than 400,000 distinct CDR3 sequences, less than 6% of them found a single time. The ten largest account for around 3.5% of the sample.

This sample was taken from a study of CD8 T cells in ankylosing spondylitis (dated by TCRdb to about 2017). Regarding the research as a whole: The study profiled T cell receptor beta repertoires in healthy donors and ankylosing spondylitis patients to find disease-linked TCR variants. The full study cohort was made up of 25 ankylosing spondylitis patients and fewer than 120 healthy donors. Peripheral blood was sampled, and synovial fluid was also collected from ankylosing spondylitis patients.

General study outcomes and caveats: Blood from ankylosing spondylitis patients appeared to be characterized by a TCR beta motif composed of 7 to 9 highly homologous amino acid variants. According to the report, matched synovial fluid samples from ankylosing spondylitis patients were significantly enriched for the disease-linked clones. A CD8+ phenotype was shown by the disease-linked clones, which were found at relatively low frequencies in peripheral blood. Some motif variants were previously reported in synovial fluid and blood of reactive arthritis patients, suggesting common disease-initiation mechanisms.

Sequences were obtained from blood, either unsorted or a sorted T cell fraction (not recorded which). The chain uses TRBV6-1 and TRBJ2-1; 9 bases in between match TRBD2. The sequence was obtained from a male donor with ankylosing spondylitis. The CDR3 protein: CASSPRGAGGQGEQFF. In nucleotides, the sequence is TGTGCCAGCAGTCCCAGGGGGGCGGGAGGGCAGGGTGAGCAGTTCTTC.